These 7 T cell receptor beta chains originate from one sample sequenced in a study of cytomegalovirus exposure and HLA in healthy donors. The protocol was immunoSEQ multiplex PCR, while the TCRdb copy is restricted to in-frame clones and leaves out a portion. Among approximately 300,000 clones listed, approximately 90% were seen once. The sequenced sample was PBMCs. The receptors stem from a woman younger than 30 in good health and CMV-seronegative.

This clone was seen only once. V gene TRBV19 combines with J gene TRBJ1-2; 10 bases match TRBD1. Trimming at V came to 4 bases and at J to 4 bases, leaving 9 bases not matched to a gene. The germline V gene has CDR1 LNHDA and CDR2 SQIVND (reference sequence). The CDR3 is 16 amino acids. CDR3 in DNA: TGTGCCAGTAGTACCGAGACAGGGGGCCCCTTCTATGGCTACACCTTC. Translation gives CASSTETGGPFYGYTF.

The CDR3 is CASIGSRQGKPEAFF. In nucleotides, the CDR3 is TGTGCCAGCATCGGATCCAGACAGGGTAAGCCTGAAGCTTTCTTT. This rearrangement joins TRBV6-4 to TRBJ1-1, with TRBD1 matching 7 bases. Unmatched junction bases numbered 14, after V lost 7 bases and J lost 6 bases. This CDR3 contains 15 residues. The germline gives CDR1 MRHNA, CDR2 SNTAGT.

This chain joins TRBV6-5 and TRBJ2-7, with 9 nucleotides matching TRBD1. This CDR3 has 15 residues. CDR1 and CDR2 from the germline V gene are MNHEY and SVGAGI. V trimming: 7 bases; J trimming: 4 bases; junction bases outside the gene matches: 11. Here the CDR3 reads CASIPPGQGKYEQYF. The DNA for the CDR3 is TGTGCCAGCATCCCACCGGGACAGGGCAAGTACGAGCAGTACTTC.

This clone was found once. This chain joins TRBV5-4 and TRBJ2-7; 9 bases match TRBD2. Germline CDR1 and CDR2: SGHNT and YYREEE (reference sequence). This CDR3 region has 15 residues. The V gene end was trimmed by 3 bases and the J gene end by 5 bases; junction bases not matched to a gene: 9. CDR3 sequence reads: CASSWGLADGNEQYF. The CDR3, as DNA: TGTGCCAGCAGCTGGGGACTAGCCGACGGAAACGAGCAGTACTTC.

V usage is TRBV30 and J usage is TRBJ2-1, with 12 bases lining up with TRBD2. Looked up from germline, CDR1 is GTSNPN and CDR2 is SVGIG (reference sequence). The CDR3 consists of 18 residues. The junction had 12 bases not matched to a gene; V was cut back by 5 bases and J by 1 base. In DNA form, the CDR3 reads TGTGCCTGGCCCCCCGGGACTAGCGGGCCGGGGTCCTACAATGAGCAGTTCTTC. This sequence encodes CAWPPGTSGPGSYNEQFF.

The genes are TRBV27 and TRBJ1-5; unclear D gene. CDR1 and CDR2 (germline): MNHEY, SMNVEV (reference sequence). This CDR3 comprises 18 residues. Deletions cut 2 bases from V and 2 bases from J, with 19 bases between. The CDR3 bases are TGTGCCAGCAGTTTAAGGTTTGTAACAGACCATCGCAATCAGCCCCAGCATTTT. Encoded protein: CASSLRFVTDHRNQPQHF.

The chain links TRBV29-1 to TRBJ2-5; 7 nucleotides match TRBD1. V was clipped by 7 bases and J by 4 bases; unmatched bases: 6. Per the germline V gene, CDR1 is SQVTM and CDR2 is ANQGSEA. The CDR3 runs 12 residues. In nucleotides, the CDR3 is TGCAGCGCCGCCGGGACAGCAGAGACCCAGTACTTC. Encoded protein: CSAAGTAETQYF.